A selection of T cell receptor beta chains follows, all from one sample in a study of T cell responses to AZD1222 COVID-19 vaccine. Sequencing used immunoSEQ multiplex PCR; TCRdb keeps in-frame clones, though not all of them. The table records some 99,000 clones, approximately 91% of them present only once. Sequences were derived from peripheral blood, sampled on day 0 of AZD1222 vaccination. The receptor source for this set is an adult in good health. The CDR3 runs from the conserved cysteine through the conserved F or W. The D gene is left open where the match is weak. Not all rows give a size; the values are once, few, many and, for expanded clones, a class.

TGTGCCAGTAGTTTTCAGGGGGACTATGGCTACACCTTC | CASSFQGDYGYTF | TRBV19 | . | TRBD1 | TRBJ1-2
TGTGCCAGCAGTGCGGACAGCAAAAAGCATGGCTACACCTTC | CASSADSKKHGYTF | TRBV2 | . | . | TRBJ1-2
TGTGCCAGCAGCGACAGGGGGCGAAATGAAAACACCATATATTTT | CASSDRGRNENTIYF | TRBV9 | once | TRBD1 | TRBJ1-3
TGCGCCAGCAGCCCTAGTTTGAACACTGAAGCTTTCTTT | CASSPSLNTEAFF | TRBV5-1 | . | . | TRBJ1-1
TGTGCCAGCACCCTCCGGGGTGGTGGAAACACCATATATTTT | CASTLRGGGNTIYF | TRBV5-6 | once | . | TRBJ1-3
TGTGCCAGCAGCTTACGAGGCAATCAGCCCCAGCATTTT | CASSLRGNQPQHF | TRBV7-2 | once | . | TRBJ1-5
TGTGCCAGCCGGCGGGGGGGCAATGAGCAGTTCTTC | CASRRGGNEQFF | TRBV11-2 | . | TRBD2 | TRBJ2-1
TGTGCCAGCAGTTACGCGGGGAGTTACAATGAGCAGTTCTTC | CASSYAGSYNEQFF | TRBV6-6 | . | . | TRBJ2-1
TGTGCCAGCAGTCAGGTGGGGACAGGGGGGAACACCGGGGAGCTGTTTTTT | CASSQVGTGGNTGELFF | TRBV6-6 | . | TRBD1 | TRBJ2-2
TGTGCCAGCAGTTCTCGGGACGAGGGGGCAGGGGACATTCAGTACTTC | CASSSRDEGAGDIQYF | TRBV13 | . | TRBD1 | TRBJ2-4
TGTGCCAGTAGTACCTTGAATCAGCCCCAGCATTTT | CASSTLNQPQHF | TRBV19 | once | . | TRBJ1-5
TGCGCCAGCAGCTTGGGAGACAGGGTGCGAGGTACTGAAGCTTTCTTT | CASSLGDRVRGTEAFF | TRBV5-1 | . | TRBD1 | TRBJ1-1
TGTGCCAGCAGTTACCCGAATACCGACACCATATATTTT | CASSYPNTDTIYF | TRBV6-5 | . | . | TRBJ1-3
TGTGCCAGCAGACACAGGGCCAGCTCCTATAATTCACCCCTCCACTTT | CASRHRASSYNSPLHF | TRBV7-2 | . | . | TRBJ1-6
TGTGCCAGCAGCTCCGCAGGTTCCTATGGCTACACCTTC | CASSSAGSYGYTF | TRBV5-4 | . | . | TRBJ1-2
TGCGCCAGCAGCTTGGATTTGCGGTATGGCTACACCTTC | CASSLDLRYGYTF | TRBV5-1 | . | . | TRBJ1-2
TGTGCCAGCAGCTTTGGGGGCAATCAGCCCCAGCATTTT | CASSFGGNQPQHF | TRBV7-2 | . | . | TRBJ1-5
TGCGCCAGCAGCTTGGAGGGACAGGGTAATTCACCCCTCCACTTT | CASSLEGQGNSPLHF | TRBV5-1 | . | TRBD1 | TRBJ1-6
TGCAGTGCTAGTCCCGGACTGTCTTCTGGAAACACCATATATTTT | CSASPGLSSGNTIYF | TRBV20-1 | . | . | TRBJ1-3
TGTGCCAGCAGCTCCTCCGGGGGCCGCACAGATACGCAGTATTTT | CASSSSGGRTDTQYF | TRBV7-3 | . | . | TRBJ2-3
TGTGCCAGCAGCGGATCAGGGAAGGAAAAACTGTTTTTT | CASSGSGKEKLFF | TRBV7-8 | . | . | TRBJ1-4
TGCGCCAGCAGACAGACAGGGGGCGGAAGGTGTCCGAATCAGCCCCAGCATTTT | CASRQTGGGRCPNQPQHF | TRBV10-1 | . | TRBD1 | TRBJ1-5
TGTGCCAGCAGCTCAGCCGGGACAGGGAGAAAAAACATTCAGTACTTC | CASSSAGTGRKNIQYF | TRBV11-3 | . | TRBD1 | TRBJ2-4
TGTGCCAGCAGCTTGTATACGGCTCGTACCTTC | CASSLYTARTF | TRBV5-4 | few | . | TRBJ1-2
TGTGCCACCAGCAGAGGGACAGGGGCCGGCTATGGCTACACCTTC | CATSRGTGAGYGYTF | TRBV15 | few | TRBD1 | TRBJ1-2
TGTGCCAGTAGTATAGATGGGAAGACTTTGACCGGGGAGCTGTTTTTT | CASSIDGKTLTGELFF | TRBV19 | . | . | TRBJ2-2
TGTGCCAGCAGTTTAAGGAGGGGAACTGAAGCTTTCTTT | CASSLRRGTEAFF | TRBV27 | . | . | TRBJ1-1
TGTGCCAGCAGCGCCCCCGGGACAGGTGCCTACGAGCAGTACTTC | CASSAPGTGAYEQYF | TRBV11-2 | once | TRBD1 | TRBJ2-7
TGTGCCAGCAGCCAAGGGACCAAAGCTTTCTTT | CASSQGTKAFF | TRBV3-1/TRBV3-2 | . | . | TRBJ1-1
TGTGCCAGCAGTATGGCAGGGACTAATGAAAAACTGTTTTTT | CASSMAGTNEKLFF | TRBV2 | . | . | TRBJ1-4
TGCAGCGGGGGGGGCTCATATGAGCAGTTCTTC | CSGGGSYEQFF | TRBV20-1 | . | TRBD2 | TRBJ2-1
TGTGCCAGCAGCCCCCTGGGGGGGAACTATGGCTACACCTTC | CASSPLGGNYGYTF | TRBV3-1/TRBV3-2 | . | . | TRBJ1-2
TGTGCCAGCTCACCTCGGCGGCTAGCGGGGGCCGATACGCAGTATTTT | CASSPRRLAGADTQYF | TRBV18 | . | TRBD2 | TRBJ2-3
TGTGCCAGCAGCTACCGGGACCGGTGGAATGAGCAGTTCTTC | CASSYRDRWNEQFF | TRBV5-6 | . | . | TRBJ2-1
TGTGCCAGCAGTGAATTGATAGGGCATCAGCCCCAGCATTTT | CASSELIGHQPQHF | TRBV6-1 | . | . | TRBJ1-5
TGTGCCAGCAGGCCCCCCGGGCGGAACTATGGCTACACCTTC | CASRPPGRNYGYTF | TRBV6-5 | . | . | TRBJ1-2
TGTGCCAGCAGTTCAACAGGGCTCTCGGGCAATCAGCCCCAGCATTTT | CASSSTGLSGNQPQHF | TRBV27 | once | . | TRBJ1-5
TGTGCCAGTACCAGACAGGGCCCTGGCTATGGCTACACCTTC | CASTRQGPGYGYTF | TRBV19 | . | TRBD1 | TRBJ1-2
TGTGCCAGCTCGGGGTATTATAATTCACCCCTCCACTTT | CASSGYYNSPLHF | TRBV3-1/TRBV3-2 | . | . | TRBJ1-6
TGCGCCAGCGACCTAGGCGGGGGGGCTATAGATACGCAGTATTTT | CASDLGGGAIDTQYF | TRBV5-1 | . | TRBD2 | TRBJ2-3
TGTGCCATCAGTGAACACGGAACAGGGTCCTTCAATCAGCCCCAGCATTTT | CAISEHGTGSFNQPQHF | TRBV10-3 | . | . | TRBJ1-5
TGTGCCAGCAGCCCCTCGACCAGCGGGTGGCTAGCGGGAGGCGGCGATACGCAGTATTTT | CASSPSTSGWLAGGGDTQYF | TRBV11-3 | . | TRBD2 | TRBJ2-3
TGTGCCAGCAGGGCCAGGTCCAAAGCGGATACGCAGTATTTT | CASRARSKADTQYF | TRBV2 | . | . | TRBJ2-3
TGTGCCAGCAGTTTTTTGAGGGGCTATGGCTACACCTTC | CASSFLRGYGYTF | TRBV12-3/TRBV12-4 | . | . | TRBJ1-2